One TCR beta chain is described in this entry. This sample was included in a study of blood T cell repertoires in COVID-19. Study-wide context: Acute and convalescent COVID-19 specimens originated in the United States, Italy and Spain.

As processed by the authors: Reference gene primer amplification gave nucleated cell count estimates. Assay used: immunoSEQ multiplex PCR; TCRdb lists only in-frame clones, some missing. D and trimming were read from the DNA, whereas the V and J calls and clone size are those reported in that table. The table has hundreds of thousands of clones, roughly 90% seen once. The material sequenced was peripheral blood. The receptor comes from a man aged 35-49 years with acute or convalescent COVID-19.

In DNA, the CDR3 is TGTGCCAGCAGCTTAGGAGGGGGCTACTATGGCTACACCTTC. This translates into CASSLGGGYYGYTF. The V and J genes are TRBV7-8 and TRBJ1-2; TRBD1 agrees at 7 bases. Unmatched junction bases numbered 2, after V lost 1 base and J lost 3 bases. Per the germline V gene, CDR1 is SGHVS and CDR2 is FQNEAQ. The CDR3 has 14 residues.